Presented here are 14 T cell receptor beta chains from one specimen sequenced in a study of cytomegalovirus exposure and HLA in healthy donors. In the PCR, 60 Vbeta and 13 Jbeta primers were used. Data came from immunoSEQ multiplex PCR; TCRdb stores just in-frame clones and leaves some out. This sample carries roughly 200,000 clones, 75% to 90% of them seen once, and the ten largest clones take around 0.31%. Sequencing was performed on PBMCs. The receptor set was obtained from a woman younger than 45 in good health and CMV-seronegative.

This clone came up once. The rearrangement uses TRBV5-8 and TRBJ2-7; D remains unclear. The germline V and J ends were trimmed by 3 bases and 3 bases, with 4 bases remaining between them. Germline CDR1 is SGHTS and CDR2 is YDEGEE. The CDR3 is 11 residues long. The CDR3 DNA is TGTGCCAGCAGCTCCGGCTACGAGCAGTACTTC. This gives the protein CASSSGYEQYF.

The chain recombines TRBV28 with TRBJ1-5, with unresolved D. The length of the CDR3 is 17 residues. V gave up 2 bases and J gave up 0 bases, with 14 bases separating them. CDR1 MDHEN and CDR2 SYDVKM come from the germline V gene. CDR3: CASSLAGAEDSNQPQHF. The CDR3 region has the DNA TGTGCCAGCAGTTTAGCGGGTGCGGAAGATAGCAATCAGCCCCAGCATTTT.

The V call is TRBV9, the J call TRBJ2-5; 7 positions agree with TRBD1. CDR3 length: 14 amino acids. CDR1 is SGDLS, CDR2 YYNGEE, per germline. V trimming: 4 bases; J trimming: 4 bases; junction bases outside the gene matches: 7. CDR3: CASSIGGRGETQYF. CDR3 nucleotide sequence: TGTGCCAGCAGCATAGGGGGCAGGGGAGAGACCCAGTACTTC. The variable domain in full, completed from reference TRBV9 and TRBJ2-5, reads DSGVTQTPKHLITATGQRVTLRCSPRSGDLSVYWYQQSLDQGLQFLIQYYNGEERAKGNILERFSAQQFPDLHSELNLSSLELGDSALYFCASSIGGRGETQYFGPGTRLLVL.

CDR3: CASRGAGYSNQPQHF. Written as DNA, the CDR3 is TGTGCCAGCAGGGGGGCCGGATATAGCAATCAGCCCCAGCATTTT. The rearrangement joins TRBV28 to TRBJ1-5; TRBD1 might be the D (6 bases). Germline V gene data show CDR1 as MDHEN and CDR2 as SYDVKM. This CDR3 has 15 amino acids. Deletions cut 6 bases from V and 0 bases from J, with 12 bases between.

The chain has TRBV6-1 and TRBJ2-1; tentatively, D is TRBD1 (6 bases). Germline V CDR1 and CDR2: MNHNS, SASEGT. Trimming took 8 bases from V and 4 from J, leaving 9 bases between them. This CDR3 is 12 amino acids long. CDR3 region: CASGQRYNEQFF. The DNA of the CDR3 is TGTGCCAGCGGACAGAGATACAATGAGCAGTTCTTC.

This clone turned up a few times. The chain has TRBV15 and TRBJ2-5; D is possibly TRBD1 (5 bases). The CDR3 totals 13 residues. The germline V gene has CDR1 LNHNV and CDR2 YYDKDF (reference sequence). Trimming stripped 1 base from V and 3 bases from J, with 6 bases between. CDR3 coding DNA: TGTGCCACCAGCAGAGCACAGGAAGAGACCCAGTACTTC. It specifies CATSRAQEETQYF.

This chain's CDR3 is CASSNGGEQYF. The CDR3 nucleotides are TGTGCCAGCAGTAACGGGGGCGAGCAGTACTTC. The chain carries TRBV6-5 and TRBJ2-7; tentative D call: TRBD2 (6 bases). Trimming removed 5 bases at V and 6 bases at J, with 8 bases between. There are 11 residues in the CDR3. CDR1 is MNHEY and CDR2 is SVGAGI in the germline V gene.

This rearrangement joins TRBV28 to TRBJ2-1; TRBD2 matches 7 bases. The J segment lost 5 bases and the V segment lost 2 bases, leaving 3 bases of the junction unmatched. The CDR3 consists of 14 residues. The germline V gene encodes CDR1 MDHEN and CDR2 SYDVKM. CDR3 in amino acids: CASSLRSGNNEQFF. CDR3 DNA sequence: TGTGCCAGCAGTTTAAGGAGCGGGAACAATGAGCAGTTCTTC. Drawing the rest from reference TRBV28 and TRBJ2-1, the complete variable domain is DVKVTQSSRYLVKRTGEKVFLECVQDMDHENMFWYRQDPGLGLRLIYFSYDVKMKEKGDIPEGYSVSREKKERFSLILESASTNQTSMYLCASSLRSGNNEQFFGPGTRLTVL.

CDR3 sequence: CASSQDMTSTYNEQFF. In DNA form, the CDR3 reads TGTGCCAGCAGCCAAGATATGACTAGTACCTACAATGAGCAGTTCTTC. The rearrangement links TRBV14 to TRBJ2-1; D is perhaps TRBD2 (6 bases). There are 16 residues in the CDR3. Looked up from germline, CDR1 is SGHDN and CDR2 is FVKESK. V shed 0 bases and J shed 2 bases, with 11 bases lying between them.

In its sample, this clone was seen a few times. This chain joins TRBV7-6 and TRBJ2-5; a weak D match, TRBD1 (6 bases). The V and J ends lost 4 bases and 5 bases respectively, with 14 bases between them. The CDR3 spans 14 residues. Germline V gene lookup returns CDR1 SGHVS and CDR2 FNYEAQ. The CDR3 DNA follows: TGTGCCAGCAGCTCGGGACACCGTCAGGAGACCCAGTACTTC. Protein: CASSSGHRQETQYF.

This clone was recorded only once. The CDR3 DNA sequence: TGTGCCAGCAGTTTAAGTCAGGGGGCCGACAATGAGCAGTTCTTC. Its translation is CASSLSQGADNEQFF. The V and J genes are TRBV28 and TRBJ2-1; 8 bases line up with TRBD1. The V gene end was trimmed by 2 bases and the J gene end by 5 bases; junction bases not matched to a gene: 5. CDR1 is MDHEN, CDR2 SYDVKM, per germline. The CDR3 is 15 residues long.

For the CDR3, the DNA is TGTGCCAGCAGCGGACTAGCGGGAATCCAAGAGACCCAGTACTTC. The encoded protein is CASSGLAGIQETQYF. The J gene is TRBJ2-5, the V gene TRBV28; 12 bases agree with TRBD2. Germline CDR1 MDHEN, CDR2 SYDVKM. J gave up 1 base and V 6 bases, and 3 bases lay outside the gene matches. This CDR3 is built from 15 residues.

The chain is built from TRBV30 and TRBJ2-6, with D perhaps matching TRBD2 (5 bases). Germline V gene lookup returns CDR1 GTSNPN and CDR2 SVGIG (reference sequence). CDR3 length: 15 amino acids. Trimming took 3 bases from V and 4 from J, leaving 13 bases between them. This CDR3 is CAWRMRVAGANVLTF. In DNA form, the CDR3 reads TGTGCCTGGAGGATGAGGGTGGCCGGGGCCAACGTCCTGACTTTC.

The chain employs TRBV6-5 and TRBJ2-5, with D tentatively TRBD1 (6 bases). Trimming shortened V by 7 bases and J by 5 bases, and 8 bases separated the two germline ends. CDR3 length: 11 residues. Germline CDR1 reads MNHEY; CDR2 reads SVGAGI. The CDR3 sequence: CASTRGETQYF. The CDR3 DNA reads TGTGCCAGCACTAGGGGGGAGACCCAGTACTTC.